Each of the 3 T cell receptor beta chains below was sequenced from the same sample in a study of tumor-infiltrating lymphocytes in primary liver carcinoma. Bulk tissue was left unsorted, and RNA and DNA were co-extracted from about 19-30 mg of it. Using a constant-region primer together with ProtoScript II reverse transcriptase, TCR beta cDNA was made from around 500 ng of total RNA. Library construction for TCR beta comprised three nested multiplex PCR rounds performed with slightly modified ARM-PCR. Researchers ran the first two PCR rounds for 9 to 10 cycles each with TRBV1-TRBV30 forward primers and a C-beta reverse primer. TCRdb independently ran MiXCR on the multiplex PCR reads; one entry per CDR3 protein. The sample contains 90,000 to 100,000 distinct CDR3 sequences, more than 60% of which appear only once. Sequenced sample: liver tumor tissue from sampling region 5. Documented subset: tumor region T5, tumor centre. The receptors were gathered from a woman aged 55-70 years with primary liver carcinoma and hepatitis B virus infection.

With respect to this clonotype: One end of the junction varies from germline; a read error may be responsible. The rearrangement uses TRBV10-3 and TRBJ1-5; D not resolved. This CDR3 is 12 amino acids long. CDR1 and CDR2 from the germline V gene are ENHRY and SYGVKD. DNA of the CDR3: TGTGCCATCTCGACCACAAATCAGCTCCAGCATTTT. As protein: CAISTTNQLQHF.

Concerning this clonotype itself: Germline and junction disagree at one end, which may indicate a read error. This chain uses TRBV11-2 with TRBJ2-3; D uncertain. The CDR3 contains 15 residues. Per the germline V gene, CDR1 is SGHAT and CDR2 is FQNNGV. CDR3 bases: TGTTCCAGCAGCACTCGTCCTTCCCCCGCAGATACGCAGTATTTT. Encoded protein: CSSSTRPSPADTQYF.

On this clonotype itself: Its ends do not fully match the called genes, so a read error is possible. The V gene is TRBV5-1, the J gene TRBJ1-1, with a weak D call TRBD1 (5 bases). Germline V gene sequence: CDR1 SGHRS, CDR2 YFSETQ. The CDR3 contains 18 residues. CDR3 coding DNA: TGCGCCAGCAACTTGGGACGAGGAGATGGTGGGGATAACACTGAAGCTTTCTTT. It yields the protein CASNLGRGDGGDNTEAFF.